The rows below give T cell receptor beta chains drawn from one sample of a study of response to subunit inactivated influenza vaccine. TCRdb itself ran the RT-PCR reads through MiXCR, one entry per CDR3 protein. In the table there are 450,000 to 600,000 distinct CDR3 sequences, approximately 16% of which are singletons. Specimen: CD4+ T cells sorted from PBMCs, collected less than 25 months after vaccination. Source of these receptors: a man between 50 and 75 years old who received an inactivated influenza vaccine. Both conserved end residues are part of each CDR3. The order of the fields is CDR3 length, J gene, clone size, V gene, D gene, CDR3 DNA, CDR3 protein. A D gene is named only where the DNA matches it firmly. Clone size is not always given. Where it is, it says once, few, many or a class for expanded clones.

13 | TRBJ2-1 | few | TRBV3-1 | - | TGTGCCAGCAGCCAACGGGGCGGGAATGAGCAGTTCTTC | CASSQRGGNEQFF
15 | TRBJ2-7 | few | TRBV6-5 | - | TGTGCCAGCAGTTACTCGAGGGGCAGGGCCTACGAGCAGTACTTC | CASSYSRGRAYEQYF
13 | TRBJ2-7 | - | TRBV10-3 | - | TGTGCCATCAGTGATACAGCACTGTACGAGCAGTACTTC | CAISDTALYEQYF
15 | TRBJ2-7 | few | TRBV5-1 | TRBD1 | TGCGCCAGCAGCAGATCACAGGGGGCTGGCTACGAGCAGTACTTC | CASSRSQGAGYEQYF
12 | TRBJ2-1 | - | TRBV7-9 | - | TGTGCCAGCAGCTTTGAAGTTCCAGAGCAGTTCTTC | CASSFEVPEQFF
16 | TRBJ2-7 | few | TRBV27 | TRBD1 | TGTGCCAGCAGTAGTTTACTGGAGACAGGGGGTTACGAGCAGTACTTC | CASSSLLETGGYEQYF
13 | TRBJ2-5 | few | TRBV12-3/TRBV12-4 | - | TGTGCCAGCAGCCCCGCCCCGGGGGAGACCCAGTACTTC | CASSPAPGETQYF
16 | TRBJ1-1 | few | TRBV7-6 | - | TGTGCCAGCAGCTTAGAACAGGGTGATGTCCTAACTGAAGCTTTCTTT | CASSLEQGDVLTEAFF
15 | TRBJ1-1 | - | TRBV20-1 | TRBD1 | TGCAGTGCTACCGGGGCAGGGGGCGTGAACACTGAAGCTTTCTTT | CSATGAGGVNTEAFF
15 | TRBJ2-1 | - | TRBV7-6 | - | TGTGCCAGCAGCTTAGGTGCTAGCGCGAACAATGAGCAGTTCTTC | CASSLGASANNEQFF
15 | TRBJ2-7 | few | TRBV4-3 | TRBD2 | TGCGCCAGCAGCCAAGATGGGCGTGGGGGGGTCGAGCAGTACTTC | CASSQDGRGGVEQYF
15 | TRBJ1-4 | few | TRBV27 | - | TGTGCCAGCAGTTCAACAGGGAAGGGGCATGAAAAACTGTTTTTT | CASSSTGKGHEKLFF
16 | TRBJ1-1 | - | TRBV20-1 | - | TGCAGTGCTAGAGATCTAGGCAGAGGGATGAACACTGAAGCTTTCTTT | CSARDLGRGMNTEAFF
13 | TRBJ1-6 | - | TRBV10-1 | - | TGCGCCAGCAGTGAGTCGGTACGCTCACCCCTCCGCTTT | CASSESVRSPLRF
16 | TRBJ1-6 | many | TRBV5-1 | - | TGCGCCAGCAGCTTGGACCCGGGCGCCAGGGGTTCACCCCTCCACTTT | CASSLDPGARGSPLHF
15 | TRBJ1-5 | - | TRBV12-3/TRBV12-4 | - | TGTGCCAGCAGTGACTTAGGTTCGGGGAATCAGCCCCAGCATTTT | CASSDLGSGNQPQHF